This TCR beta chain was sequenced during a study of radiation and T cells in renal cell carcinoma. This table comes from immunoSEQ multiplex PCR, and its TCRdb copy is limited to in-frame clones, with some not included. The table lists about 100,000 clones, 84% of them singletons, with 7.2% in the top ten. Losses at the gene ends were 4 bases for V and 5 bases for J; bases not matched to a gene: 4. The CDR3 loop spans 12 amino acids. Per germline, CDR1 SQVTM and CDR2 ANQGSEA. Time point in this sample: blood 4 weeks post-SBRT, at nephrectomy. Treatment given: 15 Gy SBRT to primary tumor, nephrectomy 4 weeks later.

The sample was blood, taken from a patient whose treatment included radiotherapy and nephrectomy. The source is a man in his sixties with renal cell carcinoma. The chain combines TRBV29-1 with TRBJ1-1, with TRBD1 matching 7 bases. The CDR3 reads CSVGQGMTEAFF. The CDR3 DNA follows: TGCAGCGTTGGACAGGGAATGACTGAAGCTTTCTTT.